These 31 T cell receptor beta chains originate from one sample sequenced in a study of shared clonotypes between healthy human individuals (dated by TCRdb to the early 2020s). Libraries came from the immunoSEQ multiplex PCR assay. TCRdb holds this immuneACCESS table with in-frame rearrangements only. Some clones are missing; in checked studies, unresolved V genes explain under half, and the rest has no known cause. Across this sample there are approximately 2.5 million clones, with more than 90% seen only once. Around 0.14% of the sample is taken by the ten largest. Material for sequencing was naive CD4+ T cells sorted from blood. Taken with the paper, the label for cell subset or site translates to: CD45RA+ positively selected. Receptors were obtained from a man between 18 and 29 years old in good health.

As to this clone: One end of the junction fails to match germline, which may point to a read error. V and J are TRBV5-1 and TRBJ2-7, with D uncertain. CDR1 and CDR2 (germline): SGHRS, YFSETQ. The CDR3 consists of 14 residues. The CDR3 DNA reads as TGCGCCAGCAGCTTGGAAGGAAGCTCCCACGAGCAGTACTTC. This translates into CASSLEGSSHEQYF. Combining the CDR3 with reference TRBV5-1 and TRBJ2-7 gives the whole variable domain KAGVTQTPRYLIKTRGQQVTLSCSPISGHRSVSWYQQTPGQGLQFLFEYFSETQRNKGNFPGRFSGRQFSNSRSEMNVSTLELGDSALYLCASSLEGSSHEQYFGPGTRLTVT.

V gene TRBV6-1 combines with J gene TRBJ1-4; D is possibly TRBD1 (5 bases). CDR1 and CDR2 (germline): MNHNS, SASEGT. V was cut by 7 bases and J by 8 bases, with 17 bases left in between. This CDR3 spans 14 amino acids. The chain's CDR3 is CASNTIPGPEKLFF. DNA for the CDR3: TGTGCCAGCAATACTATTCCGGGGCCAGAAAAACTGTTTTTT.

The rearrangement uses TRBV5-6 and TRBJ1-5; D is ambiguous. The CDR3 has 15 residues. CDR1 is SGHDT, CDR2 YYEEEE, per germline. Deletions cut 0 bases from V and 0 bases from J, with 7 bases between. CDR3 nucleotide sequence: TGTGCCAGCAGCTTGGGGCCCTTTAGCAATCAGCCCCAGCATTTT. Translated, it gives CASSLGPFSNQPQHF.

This rearrangement joins TRBV27 to TRBJ2-1, with TRBD1 as a possible D gene (5 bases). The CDR3 contains 15 residues. V was trimmed by 6 bases and J by 8 bases, leaving 20 bases between them. Germline V gene sequence: CDR1 MNHEY, CDR2 SMNVEV (reference sequence). The DNA for the CDR3 is TGTGCCAGCAGCAATAGCCAGGGATCCGGCGATGAGCAGTTCTTC. This gives the protein CASSNSQGSGDEQFF.

CDR3 nucleotides: TGTGCCAGCAGCTCCACAGGGGGGGTCTTAAAGGCTTTCTTT. Residues: CASSSTGGVLKAFF. This chain joins TRBV28 and TRBJ1-1, with 8 bases fitting TRBD1. Germline CDR1 MDHEN, CDR2 SYDVKM. This CDR3 has 14 residues. V shed 6 bases and J 11 bases; nucleotides not matched to a gene: 14.

The CDR3 coding sequence is TGTGCCAGTACAAGTACAGGGGGTACTGAAGCTTTCTTT. It encodes CASTSTGGTEAFF. The rearrangement joins TRBV19 to TRBJ1-1, with 8 bases aligning to TRBD1. This CDR3 contains 13 residues. Germline lookup yields CDR1 LNHDA and CDR2 SQIVND (reference sequence). The J segment lost 5 bases and the V segment lost 7 bases, leaving 6 bases of the junction unmatched.

This clone occurred once. The V gene is TRBV5-4, the J gene TRBJ2-1; D may be TRBD2 (6 bases). The CDR3 is made up of 13 amino acids. The germline V gene encodes CDR1 SGHNT and CDR2 YYREEE (reference sequence). Trimming removed 0 bases from V and 8 bases from J, with 9 bases in between. CDR3 protein: CASSLGLDYEQFF. The CDR3, as DNA: TGTGCCAGCAGCTTGGGACTAGACTATGAGCAGTTCTTC. Full variable domain (remainder filled in from reference TRBV5-4 and TRBJ2-1): ETGVTQSPTHLIKTRGQQVTLRCSSQSGHNTVSWYQQALGQGPQFIFQYYREEENGRGNFPPRFSGLQFPNYSSELNVNALELDDSALYLCASSLGLDYEQFFGPGTRLTVL.

The V call is TRBV19, the J call TRBJ2-2; TRBD2 matches 13 bases. Germline values: CDR1 LNHDA, CDR2 SQIVND (reference sequence). CDR3 length: 15 residues. The ends lost 8 bases at V and 4 bases at J; junction bases unmatched: 4. CDR3 sequence: CASAGLAGITGELFF. In DNA form, the CDR3 reads TGTGCCAGTGCGGGACTAGCGGGAATCACCGGGGAGCTGTTTTTT.

V and J are TRBV6-5 and TRBJ2-5; D is possibly TRBD2 (7 bases). The last part of the DNA fits TRBJ2-7 better; the J call may be wrong. The CDR3 runs 15 residues. CDR1 and CDR2 (germline): MNHEY, SVGAGI. This CDR3 reads CASWGGAGSSYEQYF. The CDR3 nucleotides read TGTGCCAGCTGGGGGGGCGCCGGGAGCTCCTACGAGCAGTACTTC.

The rearrangement links TRBV7-2 to TRBJ2-3; 11 bases align to TRBD2. CDR3 length: 18 amino acids. J lost 1 base, V lost 0 bases, and 6 bases had no gene match. CDR1 and CDR2 (germline): SGHTA, FQGNSA. The CDR3 sequence is CASSLALAGGFGTDTQYF. For the CDR3, the DNA is TGTGCCAGCAGCTTAGCCCTAGCGGGAGGTTTTGGCACAGATACGCAGTATTTT.

V is TRBV4-1 and J is TRBJ2-3; maybe TRBD2 (5 bases). Trimming took 0 bases from V and 6 from J, leaving 19 bases between them. CDR1 and CDR2 from the germline V gene are MGHRA and YSYEKL. CDR3 length: 17 residues. As DNA, the CDR3 is TGCGCCAGCAGCCAAGATAGCGCAGCATCTTTCGGGGATACGCAGTATTTT. It is translated as CASSQDSAASFGDTQYF.

Points on this clone: Other DNA sequences of this sample code for an identical CDR3. The rearrangement links TRBV19 to TRBJ1-2; TRBD1 might be the D (6 bases). The germline V gene has CDR1 LNHDA and CDR2 SQIVND (reference sequence). The V end was cut by 5 bases, the J end by 4 bases, with 11 bases between. The CDR3 extends over 13 amino acids. The CDR3 DNA reads as TGTGCCAGTAGTCTGGACAGCATCTATGGCTACACCTTC. This sequence encodes CASSLDSIYGYTF.

This sequence joins TRBV23-1 and TRBJ1-3; D not certain. TRBV23-1 is an ORF, with its function uncertain. This CDR3 comprises 15 residues. Trimming took 0 bases from V and 0 from J, leaving 6 bases between them. The CDR3 protein is CASSQSVFSGNTIYF. The CDR3 nucleotides are TGCGCCAGCAGTCAATCGGTCTTCTCTGGAAACACCATATATTTT.

The CDR3 DNA sequence: TGTGCCAGCAACGATGAACCGGGACGGTCCTACGAGCAGTACTTC. Encoded protein: CASNDEPGRSYEQYF. The chain links TRBV7-9 to TRBJ2-7, with D possibly being TRBD1 or TRBD2 (5 bases each). The CDR3 covers 15 residues. Germline loops: CDR1 SEHNR, CDR2 FQNEAQ (reference sequence). V gave up 7 bases and J gave up 1 base, with 17 bases separating them. Full variable domain (remainder filled in from reference TRBV7-9 and TRBJ2-7): DTGVSQNPRHKITKRGQNVTFRCDPISEHNRLYWYRQTLGQGPEFLTYFQNEAQLEKSRLLSDRFSAERPKGSFSTLEIQRTEQGDSAMYLCASNDEPGRSYEQYFGPGTRLTVT.

V usage is TRBV7-2 and J usage is TRBJ2-5; D remains ambiguous. Deletions cut 4 bases from V and 4 bases from J, with 13 bases between. CDR3 length: 14 amino acids. Germline V gives CDR1 SGHTA, CDR2 FQGNSA. This chain's CDR3 is CASSSSGPLETQYF. The CDR3, as DNA: TGTGCCAGCAGCTCCTCCGGGCCCCTAGAGACCCAGTACTTC.

The chain links TRBV28 to TRBJ2-7; D is unresolved. The length of the CDR3 is 12 residues. CDR1 and CDR2 from the germline V gene are MDHEN and SYDVKM. The V and J ends lost 6 bases and 4 bases respectively, with 10 bases between them. The CDR3 reads CASSLTWYEQYF. CDR3 coding DNA: TGTGCCAGCAGCCTCACTTGGTACGAGCAGTACTTC.

This clone was seen a single time. The rearrangement links TRBV7-2 to TRBJ2-2, with 10 bases matching TRBD2. CDR3 size: 15 residues. With V trimmed by 5 bases and J by 4 bases, 4 bases remained unmatched. Germline V gene lookup returns CDR1 SGHTA and CDR2 FQGNSA. CDR3 coding DNA: TGTGCCAGCAGCCCCGCTAGCGGGGGCACCGGGGAGCTGTTTTTT. This sequence encodes CASSPASGGTGELFF.

With respect to this clone: Within the sample, other DNA sequences also encode this same CDR3. J is TRBJ2-2 and V is TRBV18; 13 positions agree with TRBD2. Germline-derived CDR1 and CDR2 are KGHSH and LQKENI. The CDR3 is 15 residues long. Germline trimming cut 3 bases from V and 5 bases from J; bases unmatched to any gene: 0. In DNA form, the CDR3 reads TGTGCCAGCTCACCGGGACTAGCGGGGACCGGGGAGCTGTTTTTT. Its translation: CASSPGLAGTGELFF.

This rearrangement joins TRBV7-3 to TRBJ2-2; 7 bases line up with TRBD2. The CDR3 runs 14 residues. Trimming removed 5 bases from V and 9 bases from J; junction bases left unmatched: 9. Germline CDR1 reads SGHTA; CDR2 reads FQGTGA. The chain's CDR3 is CASSQQAGIRELFF. As DNA, the CDR3 is TGTGCCAGCAGCCAACAAGCGGGGATTAGGGAGCTGTTTTTT.

This clone was seen a single time. The chain joins TRBV7-8 to TRBJ2-3, with TRBD2 matching over 11 bases. This CDR3 is 18 amino acids long. Germline V gives CDR1 SGHVS, CDR2 FQNEAQ. J lost 5 bases, V lost 1 base, and 11 bases had no gene match. As DNA, the CDR3 is TGTGCCAGCAGCTTAGTTGGACTAGCGGGTGGTAGGGAAGATACGCAGTATTTT. This encodes CASSLVGLAGGREDTQYF.

The chain uses TRBV30 and TRBJ2-7, with D possibly matching TRBD1 (6 bases). V dropped 4 bases and J dropped 2 bases, with 12 bases sitting between them. Germline values: CDR1 GTSNPN, CDR2 SVGIG (reference sequence). The CDR3 is 13 amino acids. In DNA, the CDR3 is TGTGCCTGGATAGCGAAGGGGGCCTACGAGCAGTACTTC. It is translated as CAWIAKGAYEQYF.

V usage is TRBV2 and J usage is TRBJ2-5; 7 bases fit TRBD1. V lost 6 bases and J lost 5; bases outside the gene matches: 15. Germline values: CDR1 SNHLY, CDR2 FYNNEI. The CDR3 runs to 16 residues. The CDR3 nucleotides are TGTGCCAGCAGGGTATTACAGGGGTCCCTAGGCGAGACCCAGTACTTC. Protein product: CASRVLQGSLGETQYF.

The chain carries TRBV10-3 and TRBJ2-7; 8 nucleotides align to TRBD2. Germline V CDR1 and CDR2: ENHRY, SYGVKD. The CDR3 length is 14 residues. Trimming at V came to 0 bases and at J to 5 bases, leaving 3 bases not matched to a gene. The CDR3 spells CAISESSLADEQYF. The CDR3 DNA is TGTGCCATCAGTGAGTCGTCACTAGCGGACGAGCAGTACTTC.

The J gene is TRBJ1-1, the V gene TRBV4-1, with D perhaps matching TRBD1 (5 bases). The CDR3 runs 15 residues. V was trimmed by 4 bases and J by 4 bases, leaving 16 bases between them. Germline CDR1 MGHRA, CDR2 YSYEKL. The CDR3 region is CASSPAPRGSTEAFF. The CDR3 DNA reads TGCGCCAGCAGCCCCGCCCCCCGGGGGAGCACTGAAGCTTTCTTT.

The V gene is TRBV25-1, the J gene TRBJ1-3; D is unresolved. The CDR3 contains 16 residues. In germline, CDR1 is MGHDK, CDR2 SYGVNS. V dropped 4 bases and J dropped 0 bases, with 13 bases sitting between them. CDR3 loop: CASSASLTPSGNTIYF. The DNA of the CDR3 is TGTGCCAGCAGTGCGAGTCTTACACCCTCTGGAAACACCATATATTTT.

V usage is TRBV6-6 and J usage is TRBJ1-2; D remains unclear. V was cut by 6 bases and J by 7 bases, with 9 bases left in between. Germline CDR1 MNHNY, CDR2 SVGAGI (reference sequence). There are 11 residues in the CDR3. The CDR3 DNA reads TGTGCCAGCAGCGAGGGTTCTGGCTACACCTTC. Translated: CASSEGSGYTF.

The gene calls are TRBV28 and TRBJ2-5; D is unresolved. CDR1 and CDR2 from the germline V gene are MDHEN and SYDVKM. Trimming cost V 6 bases and J 5 bases, with 10 bases left between them. This CDR3 has 12 residues. The CDR3 sequence is CASRERWETQYF. In DNA, the CDR3 is TGTGCCAGCAGAGAAAGGTGGGAGACCCAGTACTTC.

Note on this clone: The same CDR3 can be traced to other DNA sequences in this sample. The chain employs TRBV5-1 and TRBJ1-3, with a weak D call TRBD1 (5 bases). The germline gives CDR1 SGHRS, CDR2 YFSETQ. V was shortened by 3 bases and J by 2 bases, with 9 bases between the two germline ends. This CDR3 region has 14 residues. CDR3 coding DNA: TGCGCCAGCAGCTCGGGGGGAGCTGGAAACACCATATATTTT. It specifies CASSSGGAGNTIYF.

V gene TRBV5-1 combines with J gene TRBJ2-7; D possibly matches TRBD1 or TRBD2 (6 bases each). Trimming took off 0 bases at V and 7 bases at J, with 23 bases between the two ends. This CDR3 is built from 17 residues. Germline assignment: CDR1 SGHRS and CDR2 YFSETQ. CDR3 region: CASSLAGWGAFGVEQYF. CDR3 nucleotides: TGCGCCAGCAGCTTGGCCGGCTGGGGGGCCTTCGGGGTGGAGCAGTACTTC.

This rearrangement joins TRBV5-1 to TRBJ1-5; D is unclear. Looked up from germline, CDR1 is SGHRS and CDR2 is YFSETQ. The CDR3 contains 15 residues. Trimming cost V 4 bases and J 0 bases, with 11 bases left between them. The CDR3 loop is CASSKDGDSNQPQHF. The CDR3 DNA reads as TGCGCCAGCAGCAAAGACGGAGATAGCAATCAGCCCCAGCATTTT.

The CDR3, as DNA: TGTGCCAGCAGTGAGTCCGGGTTTTCGGCCCTCCACTTT. Translation: CASSESGFSALHF. The V gene is TRBV25-1, the J gene TRBJ1-6; D ambiguous. V was pared by 3 bases and J by 14 bases, with 14 bases between. Germline assignment: CDR1 MGHDK and CDR2 SYGVNS. The CDR3 is made up of 13 amino acids.